This T cell receptor (beta chain) was identified in a study of OX40 agonist ivuxolimab in advanced cancers. Study at large: Having had anti-PD-1, anti-PD-L1 or anti-CTLA-4 therapy before was allowed, and roughly 38% had some.

The CDR3 has 14 residues. CDR1 LNHDA and CDR2 SQIVND come from the germline V gene (reference sequence). Trimming at V came to 6 bases and at J to 6 bases, leaving 4 bases not matched to a gene. Generated by immunoSEQ multiplex PCR, the TCRdb table keeps only in-frame clones and is missing some. Counted here are more than 55,000 clones, around 82% occurring once; the ten biggest clones make up about 3.8%. The chain couples TRBV19 to TRBJ1-5; 11 bases agree with TRBD1. The sequencing used CD4+ or CD8+ T cells sorted from blood, collected in a trial of the OX40 agonist ivuxolimab. The source of this sequence is an adult with an advanced solid tumor such as melanoma, head and neck, liver or kidney cancer. The CDR3 nucleotides read TGTGCCAGTAGCCGGACAGGGGGCAGTCAGCCCCAGCATTTT. Its protein product is CASSRTGGSQPQHF.